The rows below give T cell receptor beta chains drawn from one sample of a study of Graves' ophthalmopathy and Graves' hyperthyroidism. TCRdb used MiXCR to reprocess the multiplex PCR reads, holding one entry per CDR3 protein. Found here are some 350,000 distinct CDR3 sequences, approximately 17% of them singletons; the top ten hold about 2.4%. Material for sequencing was peripheral blood. Receptors were obtained from an adult woman with stable Graves' hyperthyroidism. Each CDR3 is given with its conserved first and last residue. D genes are given only for firm matches. The size field is filled for only some rows; it gives once, few, many or a size class.

len	v_gene	abundance	j_gene	d_gene	CDR3aa	CDR3nt
15	TRBV6-2/TRBV6-3	many	TRBJ1-2	-	CASRDRASRTVGYTF	TGTGCCAGCAGGGACCGAGCGAGCAGGACCGTTGGCTACACCTTC
15	TRBV28	many	TRBJ1-6	-	CASRARGHNNSPLHF	TGTGCCAGCAGAGCCCGGGGCCATAATAATTCACCCCTCCACTTT
13	TRBV13	many	TRBJ2-7	-	CASSLRLAREQYF	TGTGCCAGCAGCTTACGGCTGGCTCGCGAGCAGTACTTC
13	TRBV7-8	many	TRBJ2-5	-	CASSLGKEETQYF	TGTGCCAGCAGCTTAGGGAAGGAAGAGACCCAGTACTTC
15	TRBV28	many	TRBJ2-7	-	CASSPNGQPAYEQYF	TGTGCCAGCAGTCCGAATGGACAGCCCGCCTACGAGCAGTACTTC
14	TRBV7-9	-	TRBJ1-3	-	CASSLGPQGYTIYF	TGTGCCAGCAGCTTAGGCCCCCAAGGATACACCATATATTTT
13	TRBV28	many	TRBJ2-2	-	CASTNTWTGELFF	TGTGCCAGCACCAACACATGGACCGGGGAGCTGTTTTTT
13	TRBV19	many	TRBJ1-5	-	CASSTTGRQPQHF	TGTGCCAGTAGTACTACAGGGAGGCAGCCCCAGCATTTT
15	TRBV4-2	many	TRBJ2-7	TRBD2	CASSQLERGYYEQYF	TGTGCCAGCAGCCAACTCGAGCGGGGCTACTACGAGCAGTACTTC
14	TRBV20-1	few	TRBJ1-3	-	CSALGPASGNTIYF	TGCAGTGCTTTGGGACCGGCTTCTGGAAACACCATATATTTT
17	TRBV7-9	-	TRBJ1-6	TRBD1	CASGSTWTGLKDQPLHF	TGTGCCAGCGGCTCAACATGGACAGGGTTGAAGGACCAACCCCTCCACTTT
17	TRBV11-2	few	TRBJ2-6	TRBD1	CASSFQTGGVGANVLTF	TGTGCCAGCAGCTTCCAGACAGGGGGGGTTGGGGCCAACGTCCTGACTTTC
16	TRBV27	many	TRBJ2-7	-	CASGQVGIPDSYEQYF	TGTGCCAGCGGCCAAGTGGGGATCCCAGATTCCTACGAGCAGTACTTC
18	TRBV11-1	many	TRBJ1-2	-	CASSFQPTGKTRPYGYTF	TGTGCCAGCAGCTTCCAACCCACAGGGAAGACCCGCCCTTATGGCTACACCTTC
14	TRBV28	many	TRBJ1-2	-	CASSPVGNNYGYTF	TGTGCCAGCAGTCCCGTAGGGAACAACTATGGCTACACCTTC
14	TRBV14	many	TRBJ1-1	-	CASSQVHMNTEAFF	TGTGCCAGCAGCCAAGTCCACATGAACACTGAAGCTTTCTTT
16	TRBV5-6	few	TRBJ1-5	TRBD1	CASSLAGGQGFQPQHF	TGTGCCAGCAGCTTGGCCGGGGGACAGGGGTTTCAGCCCCAGCATTTT
15	TRBV12-3/TRBV12-4	-	TRBJ2-5	-	CASSLWAAVEETQYF	TGTGCCAGCAGTTTATGGGCGGCCGTAGAGGAGACCCAGTACTTC
16	TRBV28	many	TRBJ1-1	TRBD1	CASQPGQGAPNTEAFF	TGTGCCAGCCAACCGGGACAGGGGGCCCCCAACACTGAAGCTTTCTTT
15	TRBV5-1	many	TRBJ2-2	-	CASSRAVGNTGELFF	TGCGCCAGCAGCCGTGCCGTGGGGAACACCGGGGAGCTGTTTTTT
12	TRBV29-1	-	TRBJ2-5	-	CSVPTTQETQYF	TGCAGCGTCCCGACAACCCAAGAGACCCAGTACTTC
14	TRBV5-1	many	TRBJ2-7	-	CASSLVADSYEQYF	TGCGCCAGCAGCTTGGTAGCGGATTCCTACGAGCAGTACTTC
12	TRBV29-1	few	TRBJ1-2	-	CSVVLGFDGYTF	TGCAGCGTTGTTTTGGGGTTCGATGGCTACACCTTC
14	TRBV29-1	many	TRBJ2-5	-	CSPRALNREETQYF	TGCAGCCCTAGAGCTTTAAACAGGGAAGAGACCCAGTACTTC
13	TRBV7-6	many	TRBJ2-5	TRBD1	CASSLERQGTQYF	TGTGCCAGCAGCTTAGAGCGACAGGGGACCCAGTACTTC
17	TRBV2	many	TRBJ2-7	TRBD2	CASSEPRGLAGEYEQYF	TGTGCCAGCAGTGAGCCGAGAGGACTAGCGGGAGAGTACGAGCAGTACTTC
16	TRBV4-1	many	TRBJ1-2	-	CASSQGMDPFGYGYTF	TGCGCCAGCAGCCAAGGGATGGACCCTTTTGGTTATGGCTACACCTTC
17	TRBV20-1	few	TRBJ2-5	TRBD2	CSATPKPLAGGEETQYF	TGCAGTGCCACACCCAAACCTCTAGCGGGCGGGGAGGAGACCCAGTACTTC
14	TRBV12-3/TRBV12-4	many	TRBJ2-5	-	CASSLGTNEETQYF	TGTGCCAGCAGTTTAGGGACAAACGAAGAGACCCAGTACTTC
14	TRBV5-1	many	TRBJ2-7	-	CASSLLQGGYEQYF	TGCGCCAGCAGCTTGTTACAGGGTGGATACGAGCAGTACTTC
12	TRBV15	few	TRBJ2-3	-	CATSAIGDPPYF	TGTGCCACCAGCGCAATCGGGGACCCCCCGTATTTT
20	TRBV10-3	few	TRBJ2-2	TRBD2	CAIRLGLAGGTTPNTGELFF	TGTGCCATCCGCCTGGGACTAGCGGGAGGGACGACCCCGAACACCGGGGAGCTGTTTTTT
15	TRBV6-2/TRBV6-3	many	TRBJ1-2	-	CASSYQSTGSYGYTF	TGTGCCAGCAGTTACCAGAGTACAGGGAGCTATGGCTACACCTTC
10	TRBV29-1	many	TRBJ1-2	-	CSVGVGGYTF	TGCAGCGTTGGCGTCGGTGGCTACACCTTC
14	TRBV28	many	TRBJ1-2	TRBD1	CASSIRTGLYGYTF	TGTGCCAGCAGTATCCGGACAGGGCTCTATGGCTACACCTTC
15	TRBV28	-	TRBJ1-1	TRBD1	CASSLMGQGNTEAFF	TGTGCCAGCAGTTTAATGGGACAGGGAAACACTGAAGCTTTCTTT
18	TRBV5-1	many	TRBJ2-7	TRBD1	CASSETPTRDRGSDEQYF	TGCGCCAGCAGCGAGACACCCACCCGGGACAGGGGGAGCGACGAGCAGTACTTC
17	TRBV7-2	few	TRBJ2-7	-	CASSLASWGSRSDEQYF	TGTGCCAGCAGCTTAGCCTCTTGGGGTTCTAGGTCCGACGAGCAGTACTTC
15	TRBV10-3	many	TRBJ2-5	-	CAISESNYFEETQYF	TGTGCCATCAGTGAGTCGAACTATTTCGAAGAGACCCAGTACTTC
19	TRBV6-2/TRBV6-3	many	TRBJ2-6	TRBD1	CASSYPTGTGVGGANVLTF	TGTGCCAGCAGTTACCCTACCGGGACAGGGGTGGGCGGGGCCAACGTCCTGACTTTC
15	TRBV11-2	-	TRBJ1-1	-	CASSSKRGDNTEAFF	TGTGCCAGCAGCTCTAAACGGGGGGACAACACTGAAGCTTTCTTT
14	TRBV4-1	-	TRBJ1-5	-	CASSQTVGGQPQHF	TGCGCCAGCAGCCAGACTGTGGGTGGTCAGCCCCAGCATTTT
16	TRBV12-3/TRBV12-4	few	TRBJ1-1	TRBD1	CASSHRGPWGNTEAFF	TGTGCCAGCAGTCACAGGGGCCCTTGGGGGAACACTGAAGCTTTCTTT
15	TRBV7-2	many	TRBJ1-1	-	CASSLSPQGNTEAFF	TGTGCCAGCAGCTTATCCCCACAAGGGAACACTGAAGCTTTCTTT
16	TRBV11-2	many	TRBJ2-7	-	CASSLVPFRISYEQYF	TGTGCCAGCAGCTTAGTACCCTTCAGAATTTCCTACGAGCAGTACTTC
14	TRBV6-5	-	TRBJ2-5	TRBD1	CASSWPGQEETQYF	TGTGCCAGCAGTTGGCCGGGACAGGAAGAGACCCAGTACTTC
14	TRBV5-1	many	TRBJ2-5	TRBD2	CASSFTGGGETQYF	TGCGCCAGCAGCTTTACGGGAGGAGGAGAGACCCAGTACTTC
17	TRBV28	many	TRBJ2-2	TRBD2	CASTTRGLAGVTGELFF	TGTGCCAGCACCACTAGGGGACTAGCGGGAGTCACCGGGGAGCTGTTTTTT
14	TRBV28	many	TRBJ1-2	-	CASRSSGIEGGYTF	TGTGCCAGCAGGTCATCCGGGATTGAGGGTGGCTACACCTTC
15	TRBV30	many	TRBJ1-1	-	CAWSGSVRVGGEAFF	TGTGCCTGGAGTGGTTCAGTCAGGGTCGGGGGTGAAGCTTTCTTT
14	TRBV10-2	many	TRBJ2-5	TRBD2	CASNLAGGQETQYF	TGCGCCAGCAACCTAGCGGGGGGCCAAGAGACCCAGTACTTC
15	TRBV29-1	many	TRBJ2-7	TRBD2	CSVVLTSGRSYEQYF	TGCAGCGTTGTTTTGACTAGCGGGAGATCCTACGAGCAGTACTTC
12	TRBV6-1	once	TRBJ2-7	-	CASHGLNYEQYF	TGTGCCAGTCACGGACTAAACTACGAGCAGTACTTC
14	TRBV4-3	many	TRBJ1-2	TRBD1	CASSQDRDTYGYTF	TGCGCCAGCAGCCAGGACAGGGACACCTATGGCTACACCTTC